Presented here are 9 T cell receptor beta chains from one specimen sequenced in a study of human T cells and chemical hapten exposure. The authors extracted total RNA from unfractionated whole blood. TCRdb reanalysed the 5' RACE reads using MiXCR and keeps one entry per CDR3 protein. The sample includes 81,000 or so distinct CDR3 sequences, roughly 7.7% of them seen just once. These receptors were taken from a male donor in good health.

In its sample, this clonotype was seen many times. DNA of the CDR3: TGCAGTGCCAAAGGGGCTAGCGGGAGGCCCTACAATGAGCAGTTCTTC. The encoded protein is CSAKGASGRPYNEQFF. The J gene is TRBJ2-1, the V gene TRBV20-1; 11 bases are a match to TRBD2. Germline values: CDR1 DFQATT, CDR2 SNEGSKA (reference sequence). CDR3 size: 16 residues. After removal of 6 bases from V and 2 bases from J, the junction contained 9 bases not matched to a gene.

This clonotype has ten or more counts. J is TRBJ2-3 and V is TRBV7-2; 10 nucleotides align to TRBD2. This CDR3 region has 19 residues. V gave up 5 bases and J gave up 0 bases; unmatched junction bases: 14. Germline V gene data show CDR1 as SGHTA and CDR2 as FQGNSA. CDR3 loop: CASSPLGSGGVVSTDTQYF. The CDR3 nucleotides read TGTGCCAGCAGCCCCCTCGGAAGCGGGGGGGTTGTAAGCACAGATACGCAGTATTTT.

This clonotype has just a few counts. The J gene is TRBJ2-3, the V gene TRBV14; D is possibly TRBD2 (6 bases). This CDR3 is built from 19 residues. Germline V gene data show CDR1 as SGHDN and CDR2 as FVKESK. The V and J ends lost 0 bases and 0 bases respectively, with 19 bases between them. The CDR3 loop is CASSQEPGLFSLSTDTQYF. The CDR3 DNA is TGTGCCAGCAGCCAAGAACCGGGACTTTTCTCACTTAGCACAGATACGCAGTATTTT.

This clonotype turned up a few times. This chain joins TRBV10-3 and TRBJ1-1; 8 bases agree with TRBD1. After removal of 6 bases from V and 4 bases from J, the junction contained 10 bases not matched to a gene. Per germline, CDR1 ENHRY and CDR2 SYGVKD. This CDR3 region has 15 residues. This CDR3 reads CAIRPETGERTEAFF. The CDR3 DNA follows: TGTGCCATCAGACCCGAGACAGGGGAACGCACTGAAGCTTTCTTT.

The sample holds many counts of this clonotype. The V gene is TRBV20-1, the J gene TRBJ2-7; D is possibly TRBD2 (6 bases). V gave up 4 bases and J gave up 4 bases, with 14 bases separating them. The CDR3 is 13 residues long. Germline values: CDR1 DFQATT, CDR2 SNEGSKA (reference sequence). The CDR3 loop reads CSATRAGRYEQYF. As DNA, the CDR3 is TGCAGTGCTACTAGAGCGGGTCGGTACGAGCAGTACTTC.

This chain joins TRBV29-1 and TRBJ2-6, with 9 bases that match TRBD1. This CDR3 is built from 16 residues. V shed 6 bases and J 0 bases; nucleotides not matched to a gene: 6. The germline V gene encodes CDR1 SQVTM and CDR2 ANQGSEA. CDR3 residues: CSVSGTGNSGANVLTF. CDR3 coding DNA: TGCAGCGTGTCCGGGACAGGGAACTCTGGGGCCAACGTCCTGACTTTC.

This clonotype came up many times. V and J are TRBV7-2 and TRBJ2-4; D unresolved. This CDR3 region has 16 residues. Germline loops: CDR1 SGHTA, CDR2 FQGNSA. The V end lost 0 bases, the J end lost 0 bases, and 9 bases lay between the germline ends. The CDR3: CASSLAARLAKNIQYF. The CDR3 DNA is TGTGCCAGCAGCTTAGCGGCCCGCCTAGCCAAAAACATTCAGTACTTC.

This clonotype has a handful of counts. V gene TRBV20-1 combines with J gene TRBJ1-2, with D possibly being TRBD1 (5 bases). The germline gives CDR1 DFQATT, CDR2 SNEGSKA (reference sequence). V was trimmed by 0 bases and J by 6 bases, leaving 17 bases between them. CDR3 size: 15 residues. CDR3 loop: CSARDEEGRIDGYTF. The DNA of the CDR3 is TGCAGTGCTAGAGATGAGGAGGGGCGGATAGATGGCTACACCTTC.

The CDR3: CASSYYALWAVTMNTEAFF. CDR3 sequence (DNA): TGTGCCAGCAGTTACTATGCTTTGTGGGCGGTTACTATGAACACTGAAGCTTTCTTT. The chain combines TRBV6-2 or TRBV6-3 with TRBJ1-1; unclear D gene. The CDR3 runs 19 residues. Trimming pared 1 base from V and 0 bases from J, leaving 21 bases between. The V gene's germline CDR1 is MNHEY and CDR2 SVGEGT.